The clone carrying this TCR beta chain came up many times. What it recognizes is unknown. The investigators amplified TCR beta CDR3 regions from RNA transcripts. Using the HTBI primer set, a first-round RT-PCR was run on the TCR CDR3. TCRdb re-derived calls from the multiplex PCR reads in MiXCR, one entry per CDR3 protein. This table holds some 550,000 distinct CDR3 sequences, around 20% found once. This specimen comes from a study of T cells in Graves' hyperthyroidism and ophthalmopathy. Study-level results: Most clonotypes that expanded in the thyroid above 0.001 also showed up in blood.

This CDR3 is 14 amino acids long. Germline CDR1 and CDR2: LNHNV and YYDKDF (reference sequence). V lost 0 bases to trimming and J lost 7 bases, with 12 bases between them. The chain uses TRBV15 and TRBJ2-5; the D is unclear. Sequencing was done on a sample of blood. The origin of this receptor is a man younger than 35 with Graves' hyperthyroidism. The CDR3 here is CATSRENKARTQYF. CDR3 nucleotides: TGTGCCACCAGCAGAGAAAACAAAGCGAGGACCCAGTACTTC.